The source of this T cell receptor beta chain is a study of T cell responses to AZD1222 COVID-19 vaccine. Study outcomes and limitations: Clonal diversity may have been underestimated, and the donors were mostly white British, with more females than males.

There are 16 residues in the CDR3. Germline values: CDR1 SGHTA, CDR2 FQGNSA. V was trimmed by 3 bases and J by 2 bases, leaving 16 bases between them. Of note for this clone: No antigen is known for it.

Assay: immunoSEQ multiplex PCR; the TCRdb copy retains only in-frame clones and omits some. The sample lists approximately 80,000 clones, approximately 91% occurring once. Specimen: peripheral blood, collected on day 0 of MenACWY control vaccination. This rearrangement joins TRBV7-2 to TRBJ2-5; D possibly corresponds to TRBD1 (6 bases). This receptor was obtained from an adult in good health. CDR3 sequence (DNA): TGTGCCAGCAGCTTCAACAGGGAAAGGCCACAAGAGACCCAGTACTTC. It is translated as CASSFNRERPQETQYF. The variable domain in full, completed from reference TRBV7-2 and TRBJ2-5, reads GAGVSQSPSNKVTEKGKDVELRCDPISGHTALYWYRQSLGQGLEFLIYFQGNSAPDKSGLPSDRFSAERTGGSVSTLTIQRTQQEDSAVYLCASSFNRERPQETQYFGPGTRLLVL.